The 32 T cell receptor beta chains reported below all come from one sample, sequenced in a study of blood T cell repertoires in COVID-19. Produced via immunoSEQ multiplex PCR; TCRdb's table is partial and in-frame only. The data contain hundreds of thousands of clones, about 86% of them singletons. Sequencing input: PBMCs or T cells enriched from blood (not recorded which). Source of these receptors: a woman aged 45-65 years who had recovered from COVID-19.

The chain has TRBV6-1 and TRBJ1-5, with D maybe TRBD1 (6 bases). Germline assignment: CDR1 MNHNS and CDR2 SASEGT. V gave up 4 bases and J gave up 5 bases, with 18 bases separating them. CDR3 length equals 16 residues. The CDR3 DNA reads as TGTGCCAGCAGTGGGACGTCAGGGGCCGGGTATCAGCCCCAGCATTTT. Amino acid sequence: CASSGTSGAGYQPQHF.

The rearrangement links TRBV6-5 to TRBJ2-7, with TRBD1 identical over 7 bases. V shed 6 bases and J 7 bases; nucleotides not matched to a gene: 9. There are 13 residues in the CDR3. Germline assignment: CDR1 MNHEY and CDR2 SVGAGI. CDR3 DNA: TGTGCCAGCAGCCGGGACAGTCATGGGGAGCAGTACTTC. As protein: CASSRDSHGEQYF.

V and J are TRBV4-2 and TRBJ2-2, with 9 bases fitting TRBD2. The CDR3 length is 16 residues. V trimming: 0 bases; J trimming: 7 bases; junction bases outside the gene matches: 6. Germline-derived CDR1 and CDR2 are LGHNA and YNFKEQ. The CDR3 here is CASSQDGGGVSGELFF. DNA of the CDR3: TGTGCCAGCAGCCAAGATGGCGGGGGGGTCAGCGGGGAGCTGTTTTTT.

There are a few counts of this clone. The chain is built from TRBV11-2 and TRBJ1-2; 7 bases match TRBD1. Germline loops: CDR1 SGHAT, CDR2 FQNNGV. This CDR3 is built from 12 residues. V shed 2 bases and J 7 bases; nucleotides not matched to a gene: 1. CDR3: CASSLRGLGYTF. CDR3 DNA: TGTGCCAGCAGCTTAAGGGGGCTTGGCTACACCTTC.

Regarding this clone: Compared with germline, one end of the junction differs, possibly owing to a read error. The CDR3 spells CASSEGVPGGKF. The CDR3 DNA is TGTGCCAGCAGTGAAGGGGTCCCAGGGGGCAAATTC. The V call is TRBV2, the J call TRBJ2-7; TRBD1 matches at 8 bases. Germline CDR1 SNHLY, CDR2 FYNNEI. This CDR3 has 12 amino acids.

The chain recombines TRBV19 with TRBJ1-5; TRBD1 matches 7 bases. Germline CDR1 LNHDA, CDR2 SQIVND (reference sequence). Unmatched junction bases numbered 4, after V lost 1 base and J lost 7 bases. The CDR3 covers 14 residues. This CDR3 reads CASSIGYRGQPQHF. The CDR3 DNA reads as TGTGCCAGTAGTATAGGATACAGGGGCCAGCCCCAGCATTTT.

The chain is built from TRBV2 and TRBJ2-1; 10 bases fit TRBD2. CDR1 is SNHLY and CDR2 is FYNNEI in the germline V gene. CDR3 length equals 15 residues. The trim removed 6 bases at V and 7 bases at J, leaving 9 bases unmatched. The CDR3 here is CASRSSGGGRNEQFF. CDR3 sequence (DNA): TGTGCCAGCAGATCTAGCGGGGGCGGTAGGAATGAGCAGTTCTTC.

The CDR3 DNA reads as TGTGCCAGCAGTGGAGCCGGGACAGGGGGCACTGAAGCTTTCTTT. This translates into CASSGAGTGGTEAFF. The chain is built from TRBV28 and TRBJ1-1; TRBD1 aligns across 11 bases. In germline, CDR1 is MDHEN, CDR2 SYDVKM. The trim removed 5 bases at V and 4 bases at J, leaving 6 bases unmatched. CDR3 size: 15 residues.

The sample holds one count of this clone. The V and J genes are TRBV12-3 or TRBV12-4 and TRBJ2-2; 7 bases fit TRBD1. The CDR3 runs to 13 residues. Trimming took 10 bases from V and 2 from J; bases not matched to a gene: 4. The CDR3 sequence is CAIDRDNTGELFF. The CDR3 DNA follows: TGTGCCATCGACAGGGACAACACCGGGGAGCTGTTTTTT.

CDR3 protein: CASTLGGRAFWTEAFF. Written as DNA, the CDR3 is TGTGCCAGCACCCTAGGTGGCAGGGCGTTTTGGACTGAAGCTTTCTTT. The V and J genes are TRBV5-6 and TRBJ1-1; maybe TRBD1 (5 bases). In germline, CDR1 is SGHDT, CDR2 YYEEEE. The length of the CDR3 is 16 residues. Trimming removed 6 bases from V and 5 bases from J, with 23 bases in between.

J is TRBJ2-7 and V is TRBV7-9, with D perhaps matching TRBD2 (6 bases). The CDR3 consists of 17 residues. The ends were cut back, 1 base at V and 0 bases at J, with 16 bases in the middle. Germline assignment: CDR1 SEHNR and CDR2 FQNEAQ (reference sequence). CDR3 sequence reads: CASSLVGLRDRSYEQYF. The CDR3 DNA sequence: TGTGCCAGCAGCTTAGTAGGTTTGCGGGACCGCTCCTACGAGCAGTACTTC.

The chain is built from TRBV3-1 (or the pseudogene TRBV3-2) and TRBJ1-1; D unresolved. The V and J ends lost 1 base and 1 base respectively, with 10 bases between them. Germline CDR1 reads LGHDT; CDR2 reads YNNKEL (reference sequence). There are 15 residues in the CDR3. The CDR3 coding sequence is TGTGCCAGCAGCCAAGTGCGTCAGGCGAACACTGAAGCTTTCTTT. The encoded protein is CASSQVRQANTEAFF.

In this sample, this clone turned up a few times. The J gene is TRBJ1-1, the V gene TRBV27; D is unresolved. Deletions cut 3 bases from V and 3 bases from J, with 8 bases between. The germline CDR1 and CDR2 sequences are MNHEY and SMNVEV (reference sequence). The CDR3 totals 13 residues. The CDR3 DNA follows: TGTGCCAGCAGTTTGAGGAGGTACACTGAAGCTTTCTTT. This encodes CASSLRRYTEAFF.

V usage is TRBV6-2 or TRBV6-3 and J usage is TRBJ2-7, with 10 bases fitting TRBD2. The CDR3 is made up of 16 amino acids. V dropped 5 bases and J dropped 4; count of bases not matched to a gene: 11. The germline CDR1 and CDR2 sequences are MNHEY and SVGEGT. Here the CDR3 reads CASSVSAGGPSYEQYF. The CDR3 nucleotides read TGTGCCAGCAGTGTCTCAGCGGGGGGGCCTTCATACGAGCAGTACTTC.

The chain joins TRBV30 to TRBJ1-1, with D hard to call. The CDR3 spans 10 residues. Trimming pared 6 bases from V and 6 bases from J, leaving 8 bases between. CDR1 and CDR2 from the germline V gene are GTSNPN and SVGIG (reference sequence). The CDR3 is CACSRAEAFF. CDR3 in DNA: TGTGCCTGCTCGAGGGCTGAAGCTTTCTTT.

This chain uses TRBV28 with TRBJ2-3; TRBD2 matches at 11 bases. The J segment lost 11 bases and the V segment lost 5 bases, leaving 9 bases of the junction unmatched. Germline V gene lookup returns CDR1 MDHEN and CDR2 SYDVKM. The CDR3 consists of 14 residues. CDR3 nucleotides: TGTGCCAGCAGTCTCGGACTAGCGGGCACCCGGCAGTATTTT. It encodes CASSLGLAGTRQYF.

The sample holds one count of this clone. The CDR3 region is CASSGQGGNTEAFF. DNA for the CDR3: TGTGCCAGCAGCGGACAGGGGGGGAACACTGAAGCTTTCTTT. The rearrangement links TRBV2 to TRBJ1-1; the match to TRBD1 covers 10 bases. The CDR3 is 14 amino acids. CDR1 and CDR2 from the germline V gene are SNHLY and FYNNEI. Unmatched junction bases numbered 2, after V lost 6 bases and J lost 1 base.

This chain links TRBV27 with TRBJ2-6; D gene unclear. V dropped 3 bases and J dropped 4 bases, with 7 bases sitting between them. Germline CDR1 is MNHEY and CDR2 is SMNVEV (reference sequence). The CDR3 has 14 residues. The CDR3 nucleotides read TGTGCCAGCAGTTTTGTGACAGGGGCCAACGTCCTGACTTTC. Amino acids: CASSFVTGANVLTF.

The chain joins TRBV28 to TRBJ2-1; D remains unclear. The CDR3 contains 16 residues. Germline CDR1 and CDR2: MDHEN and SYDVKM. Between the trimmed V and J ends, which lost 5 bases and 6 bases, there was a span of 20 bases. The CDR3 protein is CASSPLRVNLPNEQFF. The CDR3 coding sequence is TGTGCCAGCAGTCCGCTACGGGTTAACCTCCCCAATGAGCAGTTCTTC.

The chain has TRBV7-9 and TRBJ1-4; no firm D call. The CDR3 runs to 15 residues. Looked up from germline, CDR1 is SEHNR and CDR2 is FQNEAQ (reference sequence). The V gene lost 1 base and the J gene lost 0 bases, with 6 bases spanning the gap. The CDR3 DNA sequence: TGTGCCAGCAGCTTAGTCACAGCAACTAATGAAAAACTGTTTTTT. It specifies CASSLVTATNEKLFF.

The V gene is TRBV3-1 (or the pseudogene TRBV3-2), the J gene TRBJ1-1; D is ambiguous. Trimming shortened V by 4 bases and J by 5 bases, and 14 bases separated the two germline ends. The CDR3 consists of 14 residues. CDR1 LGHDT and CDR2 YNNKEL come from the germline V gene (reference sequence). CDR3 coding DNA: TGTGCCAGCAGCCCCCGGACTAGGAGGACTGAAGCTTTCTTT. Its translation: CASSPRTRRTEAFF.

The chain carries TRBV27 and TRBJ1-5, with 8 bases fitting TRBD1. The CDR3 runs to 14 residues. V dropped 6 bases and J dropped 4; count of bases not matched to a gene: 5. CDR1 is MNHEY and CDR2 is SMNVEV in the germline V gene (reference sequence). Here the CDR3 reads CASSNQGANQPQHF. CDR3 DNA: TGTGCCAGCAGCAATCAGGGGGCGAATCAGCCCCAGCATTTT.

Points on this clone: The sample has other DNA sequences that encode this CDR3 too. The chain combines TRBV4-3 with TRBJ1-2; TRBD1 might be the D (5 bases). CDR3 length equals 14 residues. Germline lookup yields CDR1 LGHNA and CDR2 YSLEER. V was cut by 0 bases and J by 0 bases, with 5 bases left in between. For the CDR3, the DNA is TGCGCCAGCAGCCAAGACAGGGCTAACTATGGCTACACCTTC. This encodes CASSQDRANYGYTF.

This rearrangement joins TRBV7-9 to TRBJ2-1, with D possibly matching TRBD1 (6 bases). Trimming removed 1 base at V and 16 bases at J, with 20 bases between. Germline values: CDR1 SEHNR, CDR2 FQNEAQ (reference sequence). The CDR3 consists of 14 residues. The CDR3 region is CASSLEGAEQGYFF. The CDR3, as DNA: TGTGCCAGCAGCTTAGAGGGTGCGGAACAGGGATATTTCTTC.

This chain links TRBV28 with TRBJ2-3, with D perhaps TRBD2 (6 bases). Germline assignment: CDR1 MDHEN and CDR2 SYDVKM. Deletions cut 5 bases from V and 1 base from J, with 22 bases between. The CDR3 has 18 residues. The CDR3: CASSTYNPGRLGTDTQYF. CDR3 nucleotides: TGTGCCAGCAGTACATATAACCCCGGGAGACTCGGCACAGATACGCAGTATTTT.

The rearrangement uses TRBV6-6 and TRBJ1-2; D is unresolved. V was pared by 6 bases and J by 4 bases, with 9 bases between. Germline V gene sequence: CDR1 MNHNY, CDR2 SVGAGI (reference sequence). The CDR3 consists of 12 residues. The CDR3 DNA reads TGTGCCAGCAGACTTGGAGGCTATGGCTACACCTTC. Its protein is CASRLGGYGYTF.

The sample holds many counts of this clone. The chain combines TRBV9 with TRBJ1-6, with D perhaps TRBD1 (6 bases). V gave up 6 bases and J gave up 0 bases, with 13 bases separating them. The CDR3 contains 16 residues. CDR1 is SGDLS and CDR2 is YYNGEE in the germline V gene. The chain's CDR3 is CASNPADSSYNSPLHF. The CDR3 coding sequence is TGTGCCAGCAACCCAGCGGACAGCTCCTATAATTCACCCCTCCACTTT.

The chain recombines TRBV5-8 with TRBJ2-4; no reliable D call. The CDR3 has 14 residues. V was shortened by 7 bases and J by 0 bases, with 11 bases between the two germline ends. Germline V gene sequence: CDR1 SGHTS, CDR2 YDEGEE. DNA of the CDR3: TGTGCCAGCCCCTCCCGGTTAGCCAAAAACATTCAGTACTTC. This encodes CASPSRLAKNIQYF.

The chain carries TRBV19 and TRBJ1-5, with D perhaps TRBD1 (6 bases). This CDR3 comprises 13 residues. V lost 8 bases, J lost 7 bases, and 15 bases lay in between. Germline lookup yields CDR1 LNHDA and CDR2 SQIVND (reference sequence). CDR3: CASQQGIGQPQHF. DNA of the CDR3: TGTGCCAGTCAACAGGGTATCGGCCAGCCCCAGCATTTT.

The rearrangement joins TRBV3-1 (or the pseudogene TRBV3-2) to TRBJ2-1; D is possibly TRBD2 (5 bases). The V end lost 6 bases, the J end lost 8 bases, and 20 bases lay between the germline ends. This CDR3 has 15 residues. Germline CDR1 is LGHDT and CDR2 is YNNKEL (reference sequence). The CDR3 loop reads CASSPGNLHRDEQFF. In DNA form, the CDR3 reads TGTGCCAGCAGTCCCGGGAACCTCCATCGCGATGAGCAGTTCTTC.

The chain links TRBV25-1 to TRBJ1-2; D is undetermined. Germline V gene lookup returns CDR1 MGHDK and CDR2 SYGVNS. This CDR3 comprises 12 residues. The V gene lost 7 bases and the J gene lost 8 bases, with 14 bases spanning the gap. CDR3 bases: TGTGCCAGCAACAACTACGGGATCGGCTACACCTTC. Residues: CASNNYGIGYTF.

J is TRBJ2-5 and V is TRBV29-1; 8 bases are shared with TRBD1. The germline V gene has CDR1 SQVTM and CDR2 ANQGSEA. J was trimmed by 5 bases and V by 7 bases; bases with no gene match: 6. The CDR3 extends over 12 amino acids. The CDR3: CSAGQGSETQYF. The CDR3 region has the DNA TGCAGCGCCGGACAGGGATCTGAGACCCAGTACTTC. Using reference TRBV29-1 and TRBJ2-5 for the parts outside the CDR3, the full variable domain is SAVISQKPSRDICQRGTSLTIQCQVDSQVTMMFWYRQQPGQSLTLIATANQGSEATYESGFVIDKFPISRPNLTFSTLTVSNMSPEDSSIYLCSAGQGSETQYFGPGTRLLVL.